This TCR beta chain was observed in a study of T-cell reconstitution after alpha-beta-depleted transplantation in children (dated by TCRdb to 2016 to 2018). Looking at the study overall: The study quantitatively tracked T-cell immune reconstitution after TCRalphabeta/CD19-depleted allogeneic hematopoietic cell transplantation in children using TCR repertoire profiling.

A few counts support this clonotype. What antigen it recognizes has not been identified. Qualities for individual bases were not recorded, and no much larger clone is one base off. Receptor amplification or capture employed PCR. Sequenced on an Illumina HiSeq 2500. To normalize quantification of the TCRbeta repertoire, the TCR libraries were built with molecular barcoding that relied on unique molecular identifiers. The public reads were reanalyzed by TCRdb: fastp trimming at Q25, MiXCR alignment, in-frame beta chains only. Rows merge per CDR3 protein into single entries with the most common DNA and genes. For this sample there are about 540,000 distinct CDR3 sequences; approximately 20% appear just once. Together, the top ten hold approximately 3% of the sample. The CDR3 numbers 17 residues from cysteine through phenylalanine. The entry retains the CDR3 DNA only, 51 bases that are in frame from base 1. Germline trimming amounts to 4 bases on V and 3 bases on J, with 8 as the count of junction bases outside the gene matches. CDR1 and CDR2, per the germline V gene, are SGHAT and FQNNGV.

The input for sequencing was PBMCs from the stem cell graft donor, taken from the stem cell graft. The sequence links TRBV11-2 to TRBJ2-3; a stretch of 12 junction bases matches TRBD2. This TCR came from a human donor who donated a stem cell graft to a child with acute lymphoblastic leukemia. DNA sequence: TGTGCCAGCAGCTCCCTAGCGGGAGGGCCATTTACAGATACGCAGTATTTT. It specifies CASSSLAGGPFTDTQYF.